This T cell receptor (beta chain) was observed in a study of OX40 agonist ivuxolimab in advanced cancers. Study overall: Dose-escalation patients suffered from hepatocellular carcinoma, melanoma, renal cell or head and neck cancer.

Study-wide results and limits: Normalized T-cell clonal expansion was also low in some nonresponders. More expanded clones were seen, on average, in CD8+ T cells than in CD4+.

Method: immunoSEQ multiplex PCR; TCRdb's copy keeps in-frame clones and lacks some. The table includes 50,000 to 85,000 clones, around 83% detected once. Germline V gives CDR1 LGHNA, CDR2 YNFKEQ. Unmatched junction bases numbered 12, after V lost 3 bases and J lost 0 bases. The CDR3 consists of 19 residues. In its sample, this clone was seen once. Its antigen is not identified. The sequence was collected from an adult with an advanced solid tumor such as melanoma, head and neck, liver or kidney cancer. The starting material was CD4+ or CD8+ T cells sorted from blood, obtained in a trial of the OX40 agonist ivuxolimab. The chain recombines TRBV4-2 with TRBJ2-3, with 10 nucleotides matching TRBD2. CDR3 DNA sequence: TGTGCCAGCAGCCAGTACGGGACTAGCGCTTACTCTAGCACAGATACGCAGTATTTT. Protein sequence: CASSQYGTSAYSSTDTQYF.